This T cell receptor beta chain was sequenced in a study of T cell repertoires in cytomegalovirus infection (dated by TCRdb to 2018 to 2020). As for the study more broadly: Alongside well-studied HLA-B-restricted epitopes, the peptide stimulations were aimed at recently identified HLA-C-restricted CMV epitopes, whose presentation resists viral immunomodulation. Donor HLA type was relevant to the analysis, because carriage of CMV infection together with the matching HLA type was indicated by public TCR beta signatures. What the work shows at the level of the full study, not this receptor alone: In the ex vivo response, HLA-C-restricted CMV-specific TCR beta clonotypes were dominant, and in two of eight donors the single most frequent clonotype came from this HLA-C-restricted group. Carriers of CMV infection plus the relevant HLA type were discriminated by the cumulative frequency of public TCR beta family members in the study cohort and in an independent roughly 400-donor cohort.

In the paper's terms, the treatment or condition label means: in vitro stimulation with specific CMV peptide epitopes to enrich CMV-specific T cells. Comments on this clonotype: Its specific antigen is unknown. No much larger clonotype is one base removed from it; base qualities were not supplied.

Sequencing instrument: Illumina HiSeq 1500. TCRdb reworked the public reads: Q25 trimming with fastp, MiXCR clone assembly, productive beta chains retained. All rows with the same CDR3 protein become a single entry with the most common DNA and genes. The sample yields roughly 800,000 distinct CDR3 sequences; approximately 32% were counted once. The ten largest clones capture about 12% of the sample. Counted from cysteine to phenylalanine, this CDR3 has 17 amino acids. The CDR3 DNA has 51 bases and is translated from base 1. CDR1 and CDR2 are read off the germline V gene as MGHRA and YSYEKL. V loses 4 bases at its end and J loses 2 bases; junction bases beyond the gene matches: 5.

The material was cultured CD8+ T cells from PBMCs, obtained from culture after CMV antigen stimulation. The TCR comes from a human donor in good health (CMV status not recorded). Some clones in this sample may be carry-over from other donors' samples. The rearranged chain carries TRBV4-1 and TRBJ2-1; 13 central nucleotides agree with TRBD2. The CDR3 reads CASSRLAGGGPYNEQFF. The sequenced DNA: TGCGCCAGCAGCCGACTAGCGGGGGGAGGCCCCTACAATGAGCAGTTCTTC.